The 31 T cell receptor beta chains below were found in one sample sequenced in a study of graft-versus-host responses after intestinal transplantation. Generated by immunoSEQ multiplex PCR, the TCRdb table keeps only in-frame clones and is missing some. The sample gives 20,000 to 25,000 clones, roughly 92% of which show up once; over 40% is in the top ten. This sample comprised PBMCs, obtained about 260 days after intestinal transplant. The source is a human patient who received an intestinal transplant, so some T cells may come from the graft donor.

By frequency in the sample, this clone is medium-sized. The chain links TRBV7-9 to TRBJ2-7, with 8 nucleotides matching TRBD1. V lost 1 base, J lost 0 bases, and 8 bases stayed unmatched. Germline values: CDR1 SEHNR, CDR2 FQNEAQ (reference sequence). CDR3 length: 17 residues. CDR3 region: CASSLGAGGVISYEQYF. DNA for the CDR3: TGTGCCAGCAGCTTAGGAGCAGGGGGCGTTATCTCCTACGAGCAGTACTTC.

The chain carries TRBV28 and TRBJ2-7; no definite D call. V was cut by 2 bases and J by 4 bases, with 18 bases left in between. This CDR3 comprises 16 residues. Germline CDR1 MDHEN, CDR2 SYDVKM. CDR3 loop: CASSLSLVIDVYEQYF. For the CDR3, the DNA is TGTGCCAGCAGTTTAAGCCTTGTGATAGACGTATACGAGCAGTACTTC.

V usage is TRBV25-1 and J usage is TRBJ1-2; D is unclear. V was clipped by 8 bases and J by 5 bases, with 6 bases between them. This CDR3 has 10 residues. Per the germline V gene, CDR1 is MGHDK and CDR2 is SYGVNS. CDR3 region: CASPRYGYTF. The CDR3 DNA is TGTGCCAGCCCAAGATATGGCTACACCTTC.

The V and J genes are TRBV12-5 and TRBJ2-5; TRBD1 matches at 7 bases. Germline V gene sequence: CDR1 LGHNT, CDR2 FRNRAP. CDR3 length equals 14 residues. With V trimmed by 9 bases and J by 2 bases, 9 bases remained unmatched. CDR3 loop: CASDRVGRQETQYF. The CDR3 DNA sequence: TGTGCTAGCGACAGGGTGGGCCGTCAAGAGACCCAGTACTTC.

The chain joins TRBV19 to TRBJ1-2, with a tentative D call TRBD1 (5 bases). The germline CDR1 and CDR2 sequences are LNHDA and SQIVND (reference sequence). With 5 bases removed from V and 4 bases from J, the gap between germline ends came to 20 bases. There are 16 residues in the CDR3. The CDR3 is CASSVGGTPPAYGYTF. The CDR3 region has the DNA TGTGCCAGTAGTGTTGGGGGGACCCCACCGGCCTATGGCTACACCTTC. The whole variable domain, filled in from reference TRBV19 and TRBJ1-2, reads DGGITQSPKYLFRKEGQNVTLSCEQNLNHDAMYWYRQDPGQGLRLIYYSQIVNDFQKGDIAEGYSVSREKKESFPLTVTSAQKNPTAFYLCASSVGGTPPAYGYTFGSGTRLTVV.

The DNA for the CDR3 is TGTGCCTGGACACAGGGGGCTAGAGAGCAGTACTTC. It encodes CAWTQGAREQYF. The chain joins TRBV30 to TRBJ2-7, with 9 bases identical to TRBD1. The CDR3 loop spans 12 amino acids. V trimming: 4 bases; J trimming: 7 bases; junction bases outside the gene matches: 5. CDR1 is GTSNPN and CDR2 is SVGIG in the germline V gene (reference sequence).

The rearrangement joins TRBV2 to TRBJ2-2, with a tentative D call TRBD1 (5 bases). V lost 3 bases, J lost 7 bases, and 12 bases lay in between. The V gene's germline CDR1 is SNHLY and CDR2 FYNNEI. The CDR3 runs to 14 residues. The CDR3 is CASSDSGMVGELFF. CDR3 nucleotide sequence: TGTGCCAGCAGTGACTCAGGGATGGTCGGGGAGCTGTTTTTT.

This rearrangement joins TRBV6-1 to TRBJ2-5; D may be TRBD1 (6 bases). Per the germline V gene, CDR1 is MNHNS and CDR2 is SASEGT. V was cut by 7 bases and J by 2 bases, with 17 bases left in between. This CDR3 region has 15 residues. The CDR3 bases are TGTGCCAGCACCTTTACCGGGACACTACAAGAGACCCAGTACTTC. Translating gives CASTFTGTLQETQYF.

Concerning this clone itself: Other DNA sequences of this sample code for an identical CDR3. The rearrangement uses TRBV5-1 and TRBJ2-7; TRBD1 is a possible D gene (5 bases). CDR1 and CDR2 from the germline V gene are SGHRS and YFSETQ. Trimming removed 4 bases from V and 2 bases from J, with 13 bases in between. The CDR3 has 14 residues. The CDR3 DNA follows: TGCGCCAGCAGCGTCCAGGGCCCCCCCTACGAGCAGTACTTC. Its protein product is CASSVQGPPYEQYF. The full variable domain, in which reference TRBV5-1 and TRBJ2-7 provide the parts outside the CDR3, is KAGVTQTPRYLIKTRGQQVTLSCSPISGHRSVSWYQQTPGQGLQFLFEYFSETQRNKGNFPGRFSGRQFSNSRSEMNVSTLELGDSALYLCASSVQGPPYEQYFGPGTRLTVT.

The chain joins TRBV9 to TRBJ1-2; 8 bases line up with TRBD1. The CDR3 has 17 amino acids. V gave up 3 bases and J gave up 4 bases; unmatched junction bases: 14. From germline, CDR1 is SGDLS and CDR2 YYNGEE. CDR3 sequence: CASSGLGTGLGVYGYTF. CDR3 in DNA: TGTGCCAGCAGCGGCCTCGGGACAGGCCTCGGAGTCTATGGCTACACCTTC.

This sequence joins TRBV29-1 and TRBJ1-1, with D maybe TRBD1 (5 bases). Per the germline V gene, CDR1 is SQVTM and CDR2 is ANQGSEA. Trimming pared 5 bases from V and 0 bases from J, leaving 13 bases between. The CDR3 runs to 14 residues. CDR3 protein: CSVQGDTMNTEAFF. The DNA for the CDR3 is TGCAGCGTTCAGGGAGACACTATGAACACTGAAGCTTTCTTT. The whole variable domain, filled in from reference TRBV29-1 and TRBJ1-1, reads SAVISQKPSRDICQRGTSLTIQCQVDSQVTMMFWYRQQPGQSLTLIATANQGSEATYESGFVIDKFPISRPNLTFSTLTVSNMSPEDSSIYLCSVQGDTMNTEAFFGQGTRLTVV.

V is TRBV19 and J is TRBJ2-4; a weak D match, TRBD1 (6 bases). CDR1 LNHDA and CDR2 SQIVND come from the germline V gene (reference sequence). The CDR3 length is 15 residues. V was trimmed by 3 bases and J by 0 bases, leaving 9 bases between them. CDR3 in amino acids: CASSMQGLAKNIQYF. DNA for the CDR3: TGTGCCAGTAGTATGCAGGGGCTAGCCAAAAACATTCAGTACTTC.

CDR3: CASSLEGIQPQHF. CDR3 DNA: TGTGCCAGCAGTTTAGAGGGAATTCAGCCCCAGCATTTT. V is TRBV27 and J is TRBJ1-5; D remains ambiguous. V lost 2 bases to trimming and J lost 6 bases, with 8 bases between them. The CDR3 extends over 13 amino acids. Germline loops: CDR1 MNHEY, CDR2 SMNVEV (reference sequence).

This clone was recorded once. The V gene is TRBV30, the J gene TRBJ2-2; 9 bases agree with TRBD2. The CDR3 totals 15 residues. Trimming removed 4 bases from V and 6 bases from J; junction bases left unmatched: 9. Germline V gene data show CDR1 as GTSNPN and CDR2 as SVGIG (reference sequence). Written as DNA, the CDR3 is TGTGCCTGGAATATAGCGGGAGTTTCGTCCGGGGAGCTGTTTTTT. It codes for CAWNIAGVSSGELFF.

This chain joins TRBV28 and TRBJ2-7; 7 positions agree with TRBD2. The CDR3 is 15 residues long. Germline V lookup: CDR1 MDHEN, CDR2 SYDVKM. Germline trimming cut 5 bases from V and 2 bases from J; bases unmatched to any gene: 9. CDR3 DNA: TGTGCCAGCAGTCCCCTAGCGGAAATTGCCTACGAGCAGTACTTC. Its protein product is CASSPLAEIAYEQYF.

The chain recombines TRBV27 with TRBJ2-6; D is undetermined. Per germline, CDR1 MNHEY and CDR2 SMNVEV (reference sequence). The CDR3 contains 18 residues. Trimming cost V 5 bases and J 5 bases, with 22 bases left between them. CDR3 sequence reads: CASSALFWLQSRANVLTF. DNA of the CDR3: TGTGCCAGCAGTGCCTTATTCTGGCTACAAAGTCGGGCCAACGTCCTGACTTTC.

The CDR3 is CASSWDRGTKNIQYF. DNA of the CDR3: TGTGCCAGCAGCTGGGACAGGGGAACCAAAAACATTCAGTACTTC. V usage is TRBV11-2 and J usage is TRBJ2-4; 10 nucleotides align to TRBD1. Germline assignment: CDR1 SGHAT and CDR2 FQNNGV. The CDR3 totals 15 residues. V gave up 4 bases and J gave up 2 bases; unmatched junction bases: 2.

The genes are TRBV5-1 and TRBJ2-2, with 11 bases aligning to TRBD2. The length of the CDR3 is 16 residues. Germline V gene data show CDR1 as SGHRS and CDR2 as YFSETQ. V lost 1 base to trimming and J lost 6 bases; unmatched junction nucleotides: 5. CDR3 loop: CASSLTSGGSPGELFF. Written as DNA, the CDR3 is TGCGCCAGCAGCTTGACTAGCGGGGGTTCCCCCGGGGAGCTGTTTTTT.

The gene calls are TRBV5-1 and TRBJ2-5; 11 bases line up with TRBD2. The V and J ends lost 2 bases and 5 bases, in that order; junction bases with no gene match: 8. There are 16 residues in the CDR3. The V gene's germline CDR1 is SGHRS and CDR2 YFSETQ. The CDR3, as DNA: TGCGCCAGCAGCTTTGGTAGCGGGAGGGCCGGCGAGACCCAGTACTTC. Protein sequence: CASSFGSGRAGETQYF.

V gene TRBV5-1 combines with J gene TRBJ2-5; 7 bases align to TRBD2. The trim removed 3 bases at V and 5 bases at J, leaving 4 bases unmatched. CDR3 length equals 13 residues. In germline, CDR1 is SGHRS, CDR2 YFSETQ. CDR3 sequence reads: CASSSYGGETQYF. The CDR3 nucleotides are TGCGCCAGCAGCTCGTACGGGGGGGAGACCCAGTACTTC.

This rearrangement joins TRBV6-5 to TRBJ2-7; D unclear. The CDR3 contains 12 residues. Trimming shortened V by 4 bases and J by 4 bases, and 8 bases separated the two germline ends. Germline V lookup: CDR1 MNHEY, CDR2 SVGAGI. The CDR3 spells CASSSFGYEQYF. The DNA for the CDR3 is TGTGCCAGCAGTTCCTTTGGGTACGAGCAGTACTTC.

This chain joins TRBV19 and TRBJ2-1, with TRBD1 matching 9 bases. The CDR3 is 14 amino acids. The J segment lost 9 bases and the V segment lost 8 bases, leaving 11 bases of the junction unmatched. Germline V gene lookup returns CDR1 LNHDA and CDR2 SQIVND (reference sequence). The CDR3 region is CASETGTGTSEQFF. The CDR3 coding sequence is TGTGCCAGTGAGACCGGGACAGGGACAAGTGAGCAGTTCTTC.

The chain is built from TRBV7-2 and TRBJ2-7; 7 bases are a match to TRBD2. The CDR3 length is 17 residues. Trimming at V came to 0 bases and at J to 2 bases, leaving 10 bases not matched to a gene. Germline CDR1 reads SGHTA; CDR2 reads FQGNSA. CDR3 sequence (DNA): TGTGCCAGCAGCTTAGCGAGAAGCGGGATAATCCCCTACGAGCAGTACTTC. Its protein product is CASSLARSGIIPYEQYF.

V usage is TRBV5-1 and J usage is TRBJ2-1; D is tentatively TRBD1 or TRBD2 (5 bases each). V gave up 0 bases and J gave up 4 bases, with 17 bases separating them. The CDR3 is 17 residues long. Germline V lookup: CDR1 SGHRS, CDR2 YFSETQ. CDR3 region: CASSLGGAADIYNEQFF. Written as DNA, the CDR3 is TGCGCCAGCAGCTTGGGCGGCGCAGCGGACATATACAATGAGCAGTTCTTC.

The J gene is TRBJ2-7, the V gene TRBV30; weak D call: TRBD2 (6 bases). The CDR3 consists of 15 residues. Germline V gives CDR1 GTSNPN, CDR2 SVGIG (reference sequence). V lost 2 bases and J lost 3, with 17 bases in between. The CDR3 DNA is TGTGCCTGGAGTCCTCCCCATGGGCGGGGCTACGAGCAGTACTTC. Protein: CAWSPPHGRGYEQYF. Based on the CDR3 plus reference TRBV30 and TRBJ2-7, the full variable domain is SQTIHQWPATLVQPVGSPLSLECTVEGTSNPNLYWYRQAAGRGLQLLFYSVGIGQISSEVPQNLSASRPQDRQFILSSKKLLLSDSGFYLCAWSPPHGRGYEQYFGPGTRLTVT.

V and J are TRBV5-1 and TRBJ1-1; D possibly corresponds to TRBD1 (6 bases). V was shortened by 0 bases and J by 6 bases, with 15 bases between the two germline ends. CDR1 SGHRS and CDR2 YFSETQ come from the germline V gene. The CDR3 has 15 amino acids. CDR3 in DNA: TGCGCCAGCAGCTTGGACGGGGGCTCGGGCGCTGAAGCTTTCTTT. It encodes CASSLDGGSGAEAFF.

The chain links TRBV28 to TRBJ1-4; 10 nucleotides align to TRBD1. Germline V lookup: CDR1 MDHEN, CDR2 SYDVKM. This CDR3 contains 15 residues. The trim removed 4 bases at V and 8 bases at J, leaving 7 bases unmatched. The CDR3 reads CASSSWTGGKEKLFF. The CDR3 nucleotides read TGTGCCAGCAGTTCCTGGACAGGGGGGAAGGAAAAACTGTTTTTT.

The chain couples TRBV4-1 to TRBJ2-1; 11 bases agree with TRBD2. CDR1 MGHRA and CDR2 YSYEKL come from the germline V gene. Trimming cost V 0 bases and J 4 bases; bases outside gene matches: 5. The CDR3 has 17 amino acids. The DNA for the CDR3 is TGCGCCAGCAGCCAAGAGGAGGGACTAGCGGAATACAATGAGCAGTTCTTC. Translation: CASSQEEGLAEYNEQFF.

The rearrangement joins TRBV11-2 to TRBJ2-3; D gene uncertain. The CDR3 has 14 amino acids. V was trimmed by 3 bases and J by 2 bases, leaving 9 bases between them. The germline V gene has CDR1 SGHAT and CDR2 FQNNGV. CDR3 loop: CASSFFPDTDTQYF. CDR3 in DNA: TGTGCCAGCAGCTTCTTTCCGGACACAGATACGCAGTATTTT.

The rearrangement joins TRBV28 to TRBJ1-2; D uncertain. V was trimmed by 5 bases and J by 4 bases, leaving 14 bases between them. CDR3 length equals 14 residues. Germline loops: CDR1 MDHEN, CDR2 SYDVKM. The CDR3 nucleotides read TGTGCCAGCAGTGAGATAGGGAAGGGCTATGGCTACACCTTC. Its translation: CASSEIGKGYGYTF.

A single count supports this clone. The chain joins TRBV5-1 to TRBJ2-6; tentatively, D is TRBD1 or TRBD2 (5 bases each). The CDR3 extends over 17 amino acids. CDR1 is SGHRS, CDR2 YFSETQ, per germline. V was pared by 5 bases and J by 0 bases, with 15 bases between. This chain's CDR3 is CASRFGTADSGANVLTF. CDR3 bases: TGCGCCAGCAGATTTGGGACCGCCGACTCTGGGGCCAACGTCCTGACTTTC.